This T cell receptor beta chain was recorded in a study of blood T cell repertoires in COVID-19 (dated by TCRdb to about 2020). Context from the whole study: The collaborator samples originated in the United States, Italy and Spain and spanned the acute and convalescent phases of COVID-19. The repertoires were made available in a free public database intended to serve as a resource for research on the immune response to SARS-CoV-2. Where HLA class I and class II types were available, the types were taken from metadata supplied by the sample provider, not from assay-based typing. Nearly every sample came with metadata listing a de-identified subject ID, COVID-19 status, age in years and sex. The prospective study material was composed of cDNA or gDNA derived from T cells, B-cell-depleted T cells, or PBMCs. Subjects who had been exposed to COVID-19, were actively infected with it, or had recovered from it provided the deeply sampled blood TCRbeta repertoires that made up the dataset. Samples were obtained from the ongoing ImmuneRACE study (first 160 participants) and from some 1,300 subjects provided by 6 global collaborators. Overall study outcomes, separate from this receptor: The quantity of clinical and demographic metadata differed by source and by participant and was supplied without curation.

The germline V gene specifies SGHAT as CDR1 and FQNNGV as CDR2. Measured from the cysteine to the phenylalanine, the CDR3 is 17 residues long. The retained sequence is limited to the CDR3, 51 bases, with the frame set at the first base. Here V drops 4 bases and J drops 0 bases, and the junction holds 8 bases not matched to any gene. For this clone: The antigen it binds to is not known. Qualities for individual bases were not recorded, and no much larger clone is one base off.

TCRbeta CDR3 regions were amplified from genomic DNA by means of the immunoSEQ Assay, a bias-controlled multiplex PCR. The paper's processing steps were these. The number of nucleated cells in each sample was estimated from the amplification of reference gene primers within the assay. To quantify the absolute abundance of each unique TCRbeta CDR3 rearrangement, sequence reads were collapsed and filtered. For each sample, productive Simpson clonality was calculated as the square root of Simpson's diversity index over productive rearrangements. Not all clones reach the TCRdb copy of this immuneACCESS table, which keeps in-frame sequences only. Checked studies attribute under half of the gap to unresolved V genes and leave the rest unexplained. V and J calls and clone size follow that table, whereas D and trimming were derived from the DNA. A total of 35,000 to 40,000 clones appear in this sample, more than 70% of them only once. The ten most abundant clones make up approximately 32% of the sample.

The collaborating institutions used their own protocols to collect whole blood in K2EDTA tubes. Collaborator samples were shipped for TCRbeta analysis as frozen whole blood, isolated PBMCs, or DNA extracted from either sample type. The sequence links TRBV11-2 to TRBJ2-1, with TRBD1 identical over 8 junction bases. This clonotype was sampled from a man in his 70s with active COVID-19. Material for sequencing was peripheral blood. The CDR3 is CASSSRTGMDSYNEQFF. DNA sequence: TGTGCCAGCAGCTCTAGGACAGGGATGGACTCCTACAATGAGCAGTTCTTC.